The present T cell receptor beta chain was sequenced within a study of T cells in Graves' hyperthyroidism and ophthalmopathy. This clonotype appeared many times. What it recognizes is unknown. Template material for amplifying TCR beta CDR3 regions consisted of RNA transcripts. HTBI primers were the set used in a first-round RT-PCR of the TCR CDR3. TCRdb itself ran the multiplex PCR reads through MiXCR, one entry per CDR3 protein. The sample has roughly 380,000 distinct CDR3 sequences, roughly 13% seen once. Germline V gene lookup returns CDR1 SGDLS and CDR2 YYNGEE. V lost 1 base, J lost 4 bases, and 10 bases lay in between. The CDR3 has 14 amino acids. Hyperthyroidism had been newly diagnosed in patients aged 18 to 65, and its duration was under 2 months. Clinical symptoms, serum thyroxine, TRAb, thyroid ultrasound and orbital computed tomography informed diagnoses. Blood dates from first hyperthyroidism diagnosis, before any ophthalmopathy symptoms.

Overall study results and limits: Researchers report that a 13 V-J model separated ophthalmopathy from stable hyperthyroidism.

What was sequenced was blood. The chain recombines TRBV9 with TRBJ2-3; D not certain. This receptor was taken from a man younger than 40 with Graves' hyperthyroidism that later progressed to Graves' ophthalmopathy. The CDR3 protein is CASSVLSAADTQYF. The DNA for the CDR3 is TGTGCCAGCAGCGTACTGAGTGCGGCAGATACGCAGTATTTT.